What follows are 24 T cell receptor beta chains derived from one specimen sequenced in a study of molecular identifiers for immune sequencing clone quantification. From the PCR reads, TCRdb called clonotypes with MiXCR, one entry per CDR3 protein. Of 400,000 to 600,000 distinct CDR3 sequences detected, about 20% appear once; the ten largest clones hold around 0.84%. The sequenced sample consisted of naive CD8+ T cells from blood, with Jurkat cell RNA spiked in. The subset was: FACS-sorted CD8+CD4-CCR7+CD45RA+ naive T cells. These receptor sequences come from a human donor in good health. Some libraries in this study had Jurkat cell RNA spiked in.

V usage is TRBV27 and J usage is TRBJ2-5, with 7 bases fitting TRBD2. Germline CDR1 and CDR2: MNHEY and SMNVEV (reference sequence). J gave up 2 bases and V 6 bases, and 18 bases lay outside the gene matches. The CDR3 totals 18 residues. In DNA, the CDR3 is TGTGCCAGCAGACCCAAAGTACTAGCGCCAGGACCTCAAGAGACCCAGTACTTC. Translating gives CASRPKVLAPGPQETQYF.

This clonotype was seen a few times. The J gene is TRBJ1-4, the V gene TRBV29-1, with D possibly matching TRBD1 (5 bases). CDR3 length: 16 amino acids. Germline CDR1 SQVTM, CDR2 ANQGSEA. Trimming took 4 bases from V and 0 from J, leaving 15 bases between them. This CDR3 is CSVGGDQGPTNEKLFF. For the CDR3, the DNA is TGCAGCGTTGGGGGGGACCAGGGTCCAACTAATGAAAAACTGTTTTTT.

The gene calls are TRBV11-2 and TRBJ2-1; 8 bases are shared with TRBD2. V lost 4 bases and J lost 8; bases outside the gene matches: 13. Germline-derived CDR1 and CDR2 are SGHAT and FQNNGV. The CDR3 has 16 residues. The CDR3 loop reads CASSSSRREVGYEQFF. The CDR3, as DNA: TGTGCCAGCAGCTCGAGTAGGCGGGAGGTTGGATATGAGCAGTTCTTC.

This clonotype was found a few times. This chain uses TRBV10-3 with TRBJ2-7; D is unclear. The CDR3 loop spans 13 amino acids. V gave up 4 bases and J gave up 4 bases, with 11 bases separating them. Germline V gene lookup returns CDR1 ENHRY and CDR2 SYGVKD. For the CDR3, the DNA is TGTGCCATCAGTGGGCCAGGTTCGTACGAGCAGTACTTC. Translating it yields CAISGPGSYEQYF.

The chain is built from TRBV5-6 and TRBJ2-1; 12 bases are shared with TRBD2. After removal of 3 bases from V and 7 bases from J, the junction contained 5 bases not matched to a gene. The CDR3 extends over 15 amino acids. From germline, CDR1 is SGHDT and CDR2 YYEEEE. The CDR3 loop reads CASSSGLAGKNEQFF. CDR3 in DNA: TGTGCCAGCAGCTCAGGACTAGCGGGAAAGAATGAGCAGTTCTTC.

This clonotype was seen a few times. CDR3 protein: CASSPIPGTAKEQYF. For the CDR3, the DNA is TGTGCCAGCAGCCCCATACCCGGGACAGCTAAGGAGCAGTACTTC. The J gene is TRBJ2-7, the V gene TRBV11-2; 7 bases fit TRBD1. The CDR3 covers 15 residues. CDR1 SGHAT and CDR2 FQNNGV come from the germline V gene. Unmatched junction bases numbered 14, after V lost 5 bases and J lost 7 bases.

Of note for this clonotype: This could be a read error, since a much larger clone is one nucleotide away. Here the CDR3 omits its conserved ending phenylalanine or tryptophan, so a read error is the likely source. The chain links TRBV13 to TRBJ2-5; D is undetermined. The CDR3 is 12 amino acids. Germline values: CDR1 PRHDT, CDR2 FYEKMQ (reference sequence). Between the trimmed V and J ends, which lost 1 base and 6 bases, there was a span of 6 bases. CDR3: CASSLATKTQYL. CDR3 bases: TGTGCCAGCAGCTTAGCCACGAAGACCCAGTACCTC.

With regard to this clonotype: One base away lies a much larger clone, so this may be a sequencing read error. V is TRBV29-1 and J is TRBJ1-1; D is ambiguous. This CDR3 has 15 residues. Trimming shortened V by 2 bases and J by 2 bases, and 15 bases separated the two germline ends. Germline V CDR1 and CDR2: SQVTM, ANQGSEA. In nucleotides, the CDR3 is TGCAGCGTTGAACCCCCTCTCCTTTCCAACACTGAAGCTTTCTTT. Its translation: CSVEPPLLSNTEAFF.

The chain employs TRBV10-2 and TRBJ1-5; 7 nucleotides align to TRBD1. Losses at the gene ends were 6 bases for V and 5 bases for J; bases not matched to a gene: 7. Germline lookup yields CDR1 WSHSY and CDR2 SAAADI. The CDR3 consists of 14 residues. CDR3 nucleotides: TGCGCCAGCAGCGCTGACAGGGTGGATCAGCCCCAGCATTTT. Its translation is CASSADRVDQPQHF.

In its sample, this clonotype was seen many times. This chain joins TRBV4-3 and TRBJ1-1; D possibly corresponds to TRBD1 (6 bases). The CDR3 consists of 16 residues. Trimming removed 0 bases at V and 7 bases at J, with 18 bases between. The germline CDR1 and CDR2 sequences are LGHNA and YSLEER. CDR3 DNA sequence: TGCGCCAGCAGCCAAGAGGAGGAACAGGGTGTATATGAAGCTTTCTTT. It yields the protein CASSQEEEQGVYEAFF.

This clonotype was counted many times. The chain uses TRBV12-5 and TRBJ2-3; 9 bases are a match to TRBD2. The germline gives CDR1 LGHNT, CDR2 FRNRAP. Trimming cost V 3 bases and J 2 bases; bases outside gene matches: 6. CDR3 length equals 16 residues. CDR3 coding DNA: TGTGCTAGTGGTTTTAACCTAGCGGGGCCCACAGATACGCAGTATTTT. Protein sequence: CASGFNLAGPTDTQYF.

The sample holds many counts of this clonotype. The chain couples TRBV7-9 to TRBJ1-2, with no clear D. Trimming left V 4 bases short and J 4 bases short, with 16 bases between. The CDR3 is 15 residues long. Germline-derived CDR1 and CDR2 are SEHNR and FQNEAQ (reference sequence). The CDR3 bases are TGTGCCAGCAGCTCCCTACCCGGCACTCCCTATGGCTACACCTTC. This gives the protein CASSSLPGTPYGYTF.

Many counts were recorded for this clonotype. The J gene is TRBJ2-3, the V gene TRBV4-3; TRBD2 matches 9 bases. The CDR3 runs to 16 residues. Germline assignment: CDR1 LGHNA and CDR2 YSLEER. V dropped 0 bases and J dropped 2; count of bases not matched to a gene: 3. CDR3 coding DNA: TGCGCCAGCAGCCAAGATCTAGCGGGAACCACAGATACGCAGTATTTT. The encoded protein is CASSQDLAGTTDTQYF.

V is TRBV20-1 and J is TRBJ2-1, with a possible D match to TRBD1 (6 bases). The V end lost 6 bases, the J end lost 0 bases, and 18 bases lay between the germline ends. This CDR3 region has 16 residues. Looked up from germline, CDR1 is DFQATT and CDR2 is SNEGSKA (reference sequence). The CDR3 spells CSARLQGTSSYNEQFF. As DNA, the CDR3 is TGCAGTGCGCGTCTTCAGGGGACGAGCTCCTACAATGAGCAGTTCTTC.

The chain has TRBV27 and TRBJ2-7; either TRBD1 or TRBD2 may fit D (5 bases each). CDR1 MNHEY and CDR2 SMNVEV come from the germline V gene (reference sequence). Trimming shortened V by 5 bases and J by 1 base, and 18 bases separated the two germline ends. This CDR3 spans 16 amino acids. CDR3 sequence reads: CASSPTPQGASYEQYF. In nucleotides, the CDR3 is TGTGCCAGCAGTCCCACGCCCCAGGGAGCGTCCTACGAGCAGTACTTC.

This clonotype was counted many times. The chain carries TRBV30 and TRBJ2-3; 8 bases agree with TRBD1. There are 14 residues in the CDR3. J lost 0 bases, V lost 4 bases, and 3 bases had no gene match. Germline V gene data show CDR1 as GTSNPN and CDR2 as SVGIG (reference sequence). The CDR3 bases are TGTGCCTGGAACCAGGGGGCTAGCACAGATACGCAGTATTTT. It is translated as CAWNQGASTDTQYF.

At least ten counts were recorded for this clonotype. The chain combines TRBV30 with TRBJ2-1; D gene ambiguous. Germline V CDR1 and CDR2: GTSNPN, SVGIG (reference sequence). This CDR3 has 12 amino acids. V was pared by 1 base and J by 6 bases, with 7 bases between. The CDR3 region has the DNA TGTGCCTGGAGTGGTCAGCGCAATGAGCAGTTCTTC. Its translation: CAWSGQRNEQFF.

In its sample, this clonotype was seen once. A junction end diverges from the germline sequence, so it may reflect a read error. The chain employs TRBV9 and TRBJ2-7; D remains unclear. This CDR3 has 14 residues. Germline CDR1 reads SGDLS; CDR2 reads YYNGEE. CDR3 sequence: CAGSPQGGAYEQYF. CDR3 nucleotide sequence: TGTGCCGGCAGCCCTCAAGGCGGTGCCTACGAGCAGTACTTC.

The genes are TRBV6-5 and TRBJ2-7; D assignment may be TRBD1 or TRBD2 (7 bases each). V lost 7 bases, J lost 7 bases, and 32 bases lay in between. CDR1 MNHEY and CDR2 SVGAGI come from the germline V gene. CDR3 length equals 18 residues. CDR3 in amino acids: CASTQGGTGDYVGGEQYF. For the CDR3, the DNA is TGTGCCAGCACCCAGGGGGGTACAGGAGACTACGTGGGGGGGGAGCAGTACTTC.

There are many counts of this clonotype. The genes are TRBV19 and TRBJ2-3; 8 positions match TRBD1. The CDR3 has 13 residues. In germline, CDR1 is LNHDA, CDR2 SQIVND (reference sequence). V was pared by 7 bases and J by 2 bases, with 2 bases of the junction left unmatched. The CDR3 sequence is CASKDRVTDTQYF. Here the CDR3 DNA reads TGTGCCAGTAAGGACAGGGTCACAGATACGCAGTATTTT.

The chain links TRBV4-1 to TRBJ1-5; no clear D. V lost 0 bases and J lost 7, with 13 bases in between. The germline V gene has CDR1 MGHRA and CDR2 YSYEKL. This CDR3 comprises 15 residues. CDR3 nucleotides: TGCGCCAGCAGCCAAGAAAACAGAGAAACACAGCCCCAGCATTTT. Translation: CASSQENRETQPQHF.

The sample holds a few counts of this clonotype. The rearrangement joins TRBV30 to TRBJ2-7; tentatively, D is TRBD2 (6 bases). Deletions cut 3 bases from V and 0 bases from J, with 18 bases between. The CDR3 covers 16 residues. Germline loops: CDR1 GTSNPN, CDR2 SVGIG (reference sequence). CDR3 sequence: CAWSPSVGGLSYEQYF. For the CDR3, the DNA is TGTGCCTGGAGCCCGTCTGTGGGGGGACTCTCCTACGAGCAGTACTTC.

V and J are TRBV7-3 and TRBJ2-5; TRBD1 is a possible D gene (6 bases). The CDR3 consists of 14 residues. The germline V and J ends were trimmed by 2 bases and 1 base, with 8 bases remaining between them. CDR1 and CDR2 from the germline V gene are SGHTA and FQGTGA. The CDR3 spells CASSLGTLQETQYF. In nucleotides, the CDR3 is TGTGCCAGCAGCTTAGGGACACTCCAAGAGACCCAGTACTTC.

This clonotype was seen ten or more times. The chain links TRBV25-1 to TRBJ2-3; TRBD2 matches 7 bases. V trimming: 2 bases; J trimming: 5 bases; junction bases outside the gene matches: 16. Per germline, CDR1 MGHDK and CDR2 SYGVNS. CDR3 length equals 18 residues. CDR3 bases: TGTGCCAGCAGTGAAAACGGCGGGAGTTCCGTTTCGGGAGATACGCAGTATTTT. Translation gives CASSENGGSSVSGDTQYF.